These 21 T cell receptor beta chains were all obtained from the same sample, sequenced in a study of blood T cell repertoires in COVID-19. Profiling relied on immunoSEQ multiplex PCR, and the TCRdb table lists in-frame clones only, not all of them. The sample has fewer than 250,000 clones, about nine tenths seen once. The specimen was peripheral blood. All receptors derive from a man aged 60 to 69 who had recovered from COVID-19.

The DNA of the CDR3 is TGTGCCAGCAAACCCGGTGCTAGCACAGATACGCAGTATTTT. Amino acids: CASKPGASTDTQYF. The chain is built from TRBV6-6 and TRBJ2-3, with no clear D. Germline loops: CDR1 MNHNY, CDR2 SVGAGI (reference sequence). The CDR3 spans 14 residues. Trimming removed 7 bases from V and 0 bases from J, with 11 bases in between.

The chain is built from TRBV5-6 and TRBJ2-4, with 8 bases lining up with TRBD1. This CDR3 contains 16 residues. Germline V CDR1 and CDR2: SGHDT, YYEEEE. Germline trimming cut 1 base from V and 7 bases from J; bases unmatched to any gene: 10. The CDR3 bases are TGTGCCAGCAGCTTGTGGGGCGGACAGGGTTCGAACATTCAGTACTTC. Translated, it gives CASSLWGGQGSNIQYF.

The V gene is TRBV11-2, the J gene TRBJ2-3; TRBD2 agrees at 12 bases. Germline lookup yields CDR1 SGHAT and CDR2 FQNNGV. The CDR3 runs 15 residues. The ends lost 5 bases at V and 5 bases at J; junction bases unmatched: 5. The CDR3: CASSPGLAGIDTQYF. The CDR3 bases are TGTGCCAGCAGCCCGGGACTAGCGGGCATAGATACGCAGTATTTT.

This sequence joins TRBV7-2 and TRBJ2-3; TRBD2 is a possible D gene (6 bases). The CDR3 extends over 15 amino acids. Trimming took 3 bases from V and 0 from J, leaving 10 bases between them. Germline CDR1 is SGHTA and CDR2 is FQGNSA. This CDR3 is CASSFRRGSTDTQYF. As DNA, the CDR3 is TGTGCCAGCAGCTTCAGGCGGGGTAGCACAGATACGCAGTATTTT.

V usage is TRBV2 and J usage is TRBJ2-7; a possible D gene is TRBD1 (6 bases). CDR1 SNHLY and CDR2 FYNNEI come from the germline V gene. The CDR3 runs to 13 residues. Between the trimmed V and J ends, which lost 3 bases and 2 bases, there was a span of 8 bases. Here the CDR3 reads CASSDGTTYEQYF. The CDR3, as DNA: TGTGCCAGCAGTGATGGGACAACCTACGAGCAGTACTTC.

V gene TRBV6-6 combines with J gene TRBJ1-3; D is unclear. With 5 bases removed from V and 5 bases from J, the gap between germline ends came to 22 bases. The CDR3 sequence is 17 residues long. Germline-derived CDR1 and CDR2 are MNHNY and SVGAGI (reference sequence). CDR3 region: CASSLASSGGLRNTIYF. The CDR3 DNA reads TGTGCCAGCAGTCTCGCGAGTTCTGGCGGCTTAAGAAACACCATATATTTT.

The rearrangement uses TRBV19 and TRBJ2-7; TRBD1 matches at 9 bases. CDR3 length: 16 amino acids. The germline V gene has CDR1 LNHDA and CDR2 SQIVND (reference sequence). The J segment lost 6 bases and the V segment lost 3 bases, leaving 12 bases of the junction unmatched. This CDR3 reads CASSMVWDRESGEQYF. DNA for the CDR3: TGTGCCAGTAGTATGGTGTGGGACAGGGAGTCCGGCGAGCAGTACTTC.

V is TRBV3-1 (or the pseudogene TRBV3-2) and J is TRBJ2-3, with 10 bases aligning to TRBD2. Germline CDR1 reads LGHDT; CDR2 reads YNNKEL (reference sequence). The CDR3 spans 19 residues. Trimming removed 5 bases from V and 4 bases from J; junction bases left unmatched: 18. As DNA, the CDR3 is TGTGCCAGCAGCTCCCCCGGCCGAGCGGGGGGGCTAATACCAGATACGCAGTATTTT. As protein: CASSSPGRAGGLIPDTQYF.

The J gene is TRBJ2-3, the V gene TRBV9, with a possible D match to TRBD2 (6 bases). Germline V lookup: CDR1 SGDLS, CDR2 YYNGEE. The ends were cut back, 0 bases at V and 5 bases at J, with 13 bases in the middle. The CDR3 contains 15 residues. CDR3 sequence: CASSVAPGSGDTQYF. CDR3 sequence (DNA): TGTGCCAGCAGCGTAGCCCCCGGGAGCGGAGATACGCAGTATTTT.

CDR3 region: CASGVGRNTGELFF. The CDR3 coding sequence is TGTGCCAGTGGGGTCGGGAGGAACACCGGGGAGCTGTTTTTT. The V call is TRBV6-5, the J call TRBJ2-2, with D possibly being TRBD2 (6 bases). V lost 9 bases, J lost 1 base, and 12 bases lay in between. The CDR3 runs to 14 residues. CDR1 is MNHEY, CDR2 SVGAGI, per germline.

The J gene is TRBJ2-3, the V gene TRBV3-1 (or the pseudogene TRBV3-2); 8 nucleotides match TRBD2. The ends lost 0 bases at V and 1 base at J; junction bases unmatched: 3. Germline V gene sequence: CDR1 LGHDT, CDR2 YNNKEL (reference sequence). The CDR3 has 16 residues. The CDR3 sequence: CASSQEGAGGTDTQYF. The CDR3 coding sequence is TGTGCCAGCAGCCAAGAAGGAGCGGGGGGCACAGATACGCAGTATTTT.

The rearrangement links TRBV5-1 to TRBJ2-2, with a possible D match to TRBD2 (6 bases). CDR1 and CDR2 (germline): SGHRS, YFSETQ. Trimming pared 5 bases from V and 2 bases from J, leaving 10 bases between. This CDR3 spans 14 amino acids. CDR3 protein: CASSGGLNTGELFF. Here the CDR3 DNA reads TGCGCCAGCAGTGGGGGACTTAACACCGGGGAGCTGTTTTTT.

The chain recombines TRBV4-2 with TRBJ2-7; 8 bases match TRBD1. Germline trimming cut 1 base from V and 5 bases from J; bases unmatched to any gene: 10. The CDR3 sequence is 16 residues long. CDR1 LGHNA and CDR2 YNFKEQ come from the germline V gene. CDR3 in amino acids: CASSQGGTGLFDEQYF. The CDR3 DNA reads as TGTGCCAGCAGCCAAGGGGGGACAGGTCTTTTCGACGAGCAGTACTTC.

V usage is TRBV19 and J usage is TRBJ2-2; TRBD1 matches at 8 bases. The CDR3 loop spans 13 amino acids. Germline assignment: CDR1 LNHDA and CDR2 SQIVND (reference sequence). V lost 8 bases, J lost 1 base, and 0 bases stayed unmatched. CDR3 nucleotide sequence: TGTGCCAGTGGACAGGGGAACACCGGGGAGCTGTTTTTT. It encodes CASGQGNTGELFF.

This chain uses TRBV10-3 with TRBJ1-2; a possible D gene is TRBD1 (5 bases). The V end lost 2 bases, the J end lost 3 bases, and 10 bases lay between the germline ends. The germline V gene has CDR1 ENHRY and CDR2 SYGVKD. The CDR3 consists of 14 residues. The CDR3 DNA is TGTGCCATCAGTGAGGTACAGGTTTACTATGGCTACACCTTC. Translated: CAISEVQVYYGYTF.

The rearrangement uses TRBV7-3 and TRBJ2-1, with TRBD1 matching over 7 bases. CDR1 is SGHTA and CDR2 is FQGTGA in the germline V gene. CDR3 length equals 16 residues. The V segment lost 6 bases and the J segment 3 bases; nucleotides outside the gene matches: 11. DNA for the CDR3: TGTGCCAGCAGGAGCACCGCCGGGACAGTCTACAATGAGCAGTTCTTC. Translating it yields CASRSTAGTVYNEQFF.

This chain connects TRBV5-1 to TRBJ2-7, with D possibly being TRBD1 (6 bases). Trimming removed 4 bases from V and 7 bases from J, with 12 bases in between. This CDR3 contains 12 residues. The V gene's germline CDR1 is SGHRS and CDR2 YFSETQ. The CDR3 nucleotides are TGCGCCAGCAGCAGGACAGAGCGGGAGCAGTACTTC. Amino acid sequence: CASSRTEREQYF.

The chain combines TRBV3-1 (or the pseudogene TRBV3-2) with TRBJ2-7, with 7 bases identical to TRBD2. CDR1 and CDR2 (germline): LGHDT, YNNKEL (reference sequence). V dropped 4 bases and J dropped 3; count of bases not matched to a gene: 6. This CDR3 comprises 14 residues. In DNA form, the CDR3 reads TGTGCCAGCAGCCCTACGGGACTAATCTACGAGCAGTACTTC. Residues: CASSPTGLIYEQYF.

J is TRBJ2-2 and V is TRBV30; D is perhaps TRBD2 (6 bases). Germline V gene data show CDR1 as GTSNPN and CDR2 as SVGIG (reference sequence). Between the trimmed V and J ends, which lost 4 bases and 14 bases, there was a span of 14 bases. The CDR3 has 11 residues. In DNA form, the CDR3 reads TGTGCCTGGATGCCCGGGAGTCTTCTGTTTTTT. Translating gives CAWMPGSLLFF.

This clone appeared once. The J gene is TRBJ2-7, the V gene TRBV5-6; 8 bases fit TRBD1. This CDR3 contains 16 residues. Germline V gene data show CDR1 as SGHDT and CDR2 as YYEEEE. With V trimmed by 0 bases and J by 2 bases, 7 bases remained unmatched. The CDR3: CASSLGDRLVAYEQYF. The DNA of the CDR3 is TGTGCCAGCAGCTTGGGGGACAGGCTCGTCGCCTACGAGCAGTACTTC.

CDR3 in amino acids: CASRRTGSNQPQHF. The CDR3 region has the DNA TGTGCCAGCAGGCGGACAGGGAGCAATCAGCCCCAGCATTTT. The rearrangement links TRBV27 to TRBJ1-5; the match to TRBD1 covers 8 bases. Germline CDR1 MNHEY, CDR2 SMNVEV (reference sequence). With 6 bases clipped from V and 1 base from J, the junction kept 2 bases outside the gene matches. The CDR3 covers 14 residues.